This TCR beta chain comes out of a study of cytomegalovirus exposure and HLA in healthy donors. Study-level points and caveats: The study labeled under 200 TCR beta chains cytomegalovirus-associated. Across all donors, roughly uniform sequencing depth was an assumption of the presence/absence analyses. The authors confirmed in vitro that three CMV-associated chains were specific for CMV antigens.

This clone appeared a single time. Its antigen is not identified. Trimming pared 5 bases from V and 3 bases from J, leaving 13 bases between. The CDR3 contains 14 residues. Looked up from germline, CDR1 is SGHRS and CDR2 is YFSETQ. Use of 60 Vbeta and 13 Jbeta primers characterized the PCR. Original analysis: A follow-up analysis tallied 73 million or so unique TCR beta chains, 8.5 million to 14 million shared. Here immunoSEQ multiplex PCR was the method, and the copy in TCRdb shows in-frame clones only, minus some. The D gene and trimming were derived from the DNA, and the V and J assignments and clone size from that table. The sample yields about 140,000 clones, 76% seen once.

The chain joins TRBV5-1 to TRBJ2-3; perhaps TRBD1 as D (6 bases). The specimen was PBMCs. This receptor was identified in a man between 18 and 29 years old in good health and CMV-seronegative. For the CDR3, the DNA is TGCGCCAGCAGTCGCGAAGGGGGAACAGATACGCAGTATTTT. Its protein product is CASSREGGTDTQYF.